Given below is one T cell receptor (beta chain) in context. The sample belongs to a study of blood T cell repertoires in COVID-19. Looking at the study overall: The origin of the acute and convalescent COVID-19 samples was the United States, Italy and Spain. PBMCs, B-cell-depleted T cells, or T cells were the source of the cDNA or gDNA that made up the material.

Seattle researchers signed up patients amid active infection and tracked them longitudinally. V lost 5 bases and J lost 1; bases outside the gene matches: 7. This CDR3 has 16 residues. In germline, CDR1 is SGHNT, CDR2 YYREEE (reference sequence). Original processing notes: Estimated nucleated cell counts came from reference gene primer amplification. Only in-frame clones appear in the TCRdb table, and some are missing; sequencing was by immunoSEQ multiplex PCR. V and J calls and clone size are copied from that table; D and trimming were computed from the DNA. The sample contains 75,000 to 80,000 clones, about 88% of which appear only once.

Input material: peripheral blood. The TCR sequence derives from a man in his 60s with COVID-19, enrolled during active disease. The chain uses TRBV5-4 and TRBJ2-2; TRBD1 agrees at 8 bases. CDR3 amino acids: CASSSGQGRNTGELFF. The CDR3, as DNA: TGTGCCAGCAGTAGCGGACAGGGAAGGAACACCGGGGAGCTGTTTTTT.